Listed here is a single T cell receptor beta chain. The antigen is undetermined. It was the approximately 110-subject validation cohort, separate from the roughly 700-subject first cohort, to which the donors belonged. Looked up from germline, CDR1 is SQVTM and CDR2 is ANQGSEA. The V end lost 5 bases, the J end lost 0 bases, and 14 bases lay between the germline ends. The CDR3 contains 15 residues. The data were taken from a study of cytomegalovirus exposure and HLA in healthy donors. Study outcomes and limitations: Subsequent analysis revealed that first-cohort TCR clusters tended to co-occur in the 95 to 150 validation repertoires. Per published reports, the classifier diagnosed cytomegalovirus status with high specificity and sensitivity.

Sequencing used immunoSEQ multiplex PCR; TCRdb keeps in-frame clones, though not all of them. The table records about 240,000 clones, approximately 83% of them present only once. The material sequenced was PBMCs. The source is a woman aged 25 to 39 in good health and CMV-seropositive. The V and J genes are TRBV29-1 and TRBJ2-1, with D possibly matching TRBD1 (5 bases). CDR3 residues: CSVIPAGSSYNEQFF. The CDR3 nucleotides are TGCAGCGTTATTCCTGCAGGGTCCTCCTACAATGAGCAGTTCTTC.